Described below is a single T cell receptor (beta chain) sequence and its context. Its target antigen remains unknown. No base quality values were provided; no much bigger clone lies one nucleotide off. This entry comes from a study of cytomegalovirus exposure and HLA in healthy donors (dated by TCRdb to 2017 to 2019). Study-wide context: An earlier analysis of some 620 of the donors reported about 260 Gb of sequence data and 117 million unique TCR beta sequences obtained from roughly 170 million T cells. Typing coverage differed by locus: A, B, C, DRB1 and DQB1 were typed in about 620-640 donors, DQA1 in about 550, DPA1 in around 610, and DPB1 in 450 to 490. On average, 235,054 unique TCR beta nucleotide sequences were sequenced per donor among fewer than 500 genotyped donors of the cohort, with roughly 18% of those sequences being non-productive. The study combined high-throughput TCR immunosequencing, statistical association of individual TCRs with disease status, and machine learning to predict cytomegalovirus infection status. The genetic ancestry cluster associated with self-reported Caucasian donors included about four fifths of the roughly 410 genotyped donors. Four to six DR-DQ haplotypes were handled as single units for association and clustering because linkage in the cohort was strong. The T cell repertoires of around 670 subjects were profiled by immunosequencing and related to cytomegalovirus serostatus. The aim of the study was to test whether cataloging public T cell receptors could identify signatures of past pathogen exposure. Rather than drawing on any new phenotypic data, the later analysis identified candidate immune exposures from TCR beta sequences and the way those sequences occurred across donors. An earlier analysis of more than 450 of the donors used high-throughput TCR beta sequencing to judge whether each TCR beta V gene segment behaved as functional or pseudogenic. Donor age, sex, ethnicity and CMV serostatus were collected together with the repertoire data. A later analysis re-analyzed previously published TCR beta repertoires from 666 donors and added high-resolution HLA genotyping to study TCR occurrence patterns. Along with the approximately 700-subject first cohort, a separate validation cohort of over 90 different subjects was used. In a later genetic analysis, genome-wide SNP genotypes for 398 of the 666 donors were used, and that subset was treated as a discovery cohort. All discovery cohort repertoires had been generated using a single sequencing platform. Class I and class II HLA loci were covered by the typing at four-digit resolution. An early release that covered fewer than 750 HLA-typed donors contained about 290 gigabases of sequencing data and about 93 million unique TCR sequences.

In total, approximately 690 healthy bone marrow donors made up the cohort. Cohort members were all nominally healthy when sampled, although unrecorded immune exposures were likely present. The donor was CMV seronegative and was included in the group of around 320 seronegative cohort members. Every donor gave a peripheral blood sample, and the peripheral blood mononuclear cells from that sample were used for TCR beta sequencing. Genomic DNA extraction from the blood cell samples was performed with the Qiagen DNeasy Blood Extraction Kit. Receptor libraries were prepared by the immunoSEQ multiplex PCR assay. For the multiplex PCR, a mixture combining 60 forward primers for TCR Vbeta segments and 13 reverse primers for TCR Jbeta segments was used. The CDR3 region of rearranged TCR beta genes was amplified from genomic DNA by a multiplex PCR assay. Amplified TCR beta libraries were sequenced as 87-base-pair reads on the Illumina HiSeq System. As for the original processing: A later analysis counted some 80 million unique TCR beta chains across the 666 repertoires, and roughly 10 million of these chains were shared by at least two donors. Raw reads were error-corrected and collapsed into unique sequences by a nearest-neighbor algorithm in which closely related sequences were merged to remove PCR and sequencing errors. Alignment of CDR3 sequences to IMGT reference sequences was used to assign V, D and J gene segments. For a sequence to be retained, a match of at least six nucleotides to both a V gene segment and a J gene segment was required. A rearrangement counted as productive if the CDR3 had no stop codons and remained in frame with V and J, and every other rearrangement counted as non-productive. CDR3 was defined according to IMGT convention as the region running from the second conserved V-encoded cysteine to the conserved J-encoded phenylalanine. The earlier analysis of about 610 of the donors excluded any sequence lacking an unambiguous match to a single V gene segment. In an earlier analysis of approximately 590 of the donors, V segments were called functional above 56.7% productive rearrangements and were called segregating when the between-donor standard deviation exceeded 5%. A statistical classification framework was built to diagnose cytomegalovirus status from the catalog of TCR beta chain sequences. In a later analysis, V and J genes were assigned by comparing TCR nucleotide sequences against IMGT/GENE-DB human TR gene sequences. A later analysis assigned CDR3 sequences and most-parsimonious VDJ recombination scenarios with the TCRdist pipeline. In a later analysis, each TCR beta chain was defined by its CDR3 amino acid sequence together with its V-gene family, and reads lacking a unique V-gene family were excluded. To address suspected cross-contamination and a sequencing artifact, a later analysis removed 592 highly shared, low-generation-probability nucleotide sequences. A later analysis calculated a clonal expansion index for each public chain from normalized within-repertoire ranks of inferred template counts. Generation probabilities in a later analysis came from a VDJ recombination model fitted to out-of-frame rearrangements, and those results were checked against IGoR. A later analysis scored TCR-TCR, TCR-HLA and TCR-CMV co-occurrence with hypergeometric tests, applying a repertoire-size bias correction to TCR pairs. False discovery rates were estimated in a later analysis by permuting HLA or CMV assignments 20 times. In a later analysis, co-occurring TCRs were grouped using DBSCAN, and TCRdist sequence similarity was added for clustering within HLA-allele-positive subsets. Repertoires with fewer than 30,000 or more than 120,000 public chains were left out of co-occurrence clustering, as were five repertoires with anomalous nucleotide sharing. The table was pulled from immuneACCESS by TCRdb, which kept in-frame rearrangements only. Such tables lose some clones; where checked, under half of the loss comes from unresolved V genes, and the rest has no known cause. V and J calls and clone size are those listed in that table; D and trimming were worked out from the DNA. This sample comprises about 89,000 clones, approximately 80% of them detected only once. The ten biggest clones cover about 4% of the sample.

Results the study describes overall, beyond this receptor: The authors suggested that the approach could potentially be extended to other disease states and immunological phenotypes. An association between a missense DCLRE1C variant and V-gene and J-gene trimming of TCR beta chains was found in a later genetic analysis and replicated in an independent cohort. A total of 150 to 200 TCR beta chains were listed by the study as associated with cytomegalovirus. Because counts were too low, seventeen rarely observed V segments, including chromosome 9 orphons, were excluded from the earlier analysis of under 650 of the donors. Sequencing depth was assumed to be roughly uniform across donors in the presence/absence analyses, though that assumption may not hold. Cytomegalovirus status was reported to be diagnosed by the classifier with high specificity and sensitivity in both the original and validation cohorts. At a false discovery rate of 0.05, a later analysis linked 16,951 TCR beta sequences to specific HLA alleles. Several of the top co-occurrence clusters appeared to be linked to parvovirus B19, influenza, CMV and Epstein-Barr virus, according to a later analysis. CMV serostatus was the only immune exposure information available for the cohort. In a later analysis, most CMV-associated TCR beta chains were found to appear HLA-restricted, with HLA associations seemingly driven largely by CMV exposure. According to a later analysis, TCR association rates differed among HLA loci, with DRB1 alleles showing the most associated TCRs and HLA-C alleles showing the fewest. Because HLA typing was unavailable for some donors at each locus, only the typed subset was used in association tests. In a later analysis, HLA-associated TCR beta chains were found to be more clonally expanded and to have lower generation probabilities than equally common non-associated chains. This cohort had only TCR beta chains sequenced, and the lack of alpha or paired-chain data limited which features could be detected. Correlated functional status among segregating V segments might be attributable to linkage disequilibrium, but an unknown experimental factor could not be ruled out. A further reported finding was that TCR beta sequences accurately predicted the HLA-A and HLA-B alleles for most subjects in the first cohort. While some public TCRs were present in many individuals, most TCR sequences turned up only very rarely across donors. A group of highly shared sequence variants was considered likely to be a technical artifact of the sequencing pipeline. In vitro tests confirmed that a few of the cytomegalovirus-associated TCR beta chains recognize cytomegalovirus antigens. Assigning TCR associations to individual alleles was difficult when HLA alleles, especially DR and DQ, strongly co-occurred. According to a later genetic analysis, donors in an Asian-associated ancestry cluster had fewer N-insertions in productive TCRs than the approximately 700-donor mean. In an earlier analysis of roughly 560 of the donors, most TCR beta V segments were observed in productive rearrangements about 87% or about 30% of the time, broadly matching IMGT annotations.

The source material was PBMCs. The sequence was collected from a man aged 25-40 years in good health and CMV-seronegative.

The CDR3 region has the sequence CASSGEGQGLDTQYF. The nucleotides read TGTGCCAGTAGTGGGGAGGGACAGGGCCTAGATACGCAGTATTTT. The chain joins TRBV19 to TRBJ2-3, with 9 junctional bases fitting TRBD1. Unmatched junction bases come to 8, with V trimmed by 5 bases and J by 5 bases. The germline V gene encodes CDR1 LNHDA and CDR2 SQIVND (reference sequence). CDR3 length: 15 amino acids, cysteine to phenylalanine. The DNA shown is the 45-base CDR3, in frame from base 1. Outside the CDR3, residues come from the reference TRBV19 and TRBJ2-3 proteins, so the full variable domain is: DGGITQSPKYLFRKEGQNVTLSCEQNLNHDAMYWYRQDPGQGLRLIYYSQIVNDFQKGDIAEGYSVSREKKESFPLTVTSAQKNPTAFYLCASSGEGQGLDTQYFGPGTRLTVL.